These T cell receptor beta chains were read from a single sample in a study of blood T cell repertoires in COVID-19. The assay was immunoSEQ multiplex PCR, and TCRdb's table has in-frame clones only and misses some. The sample holds about 350,000 clones, roughly 87% seen once. Sequenced material: PBMCs or T cells enriched from blood (not recorded which). These receptors were obtained from a woman aged 30 to 39 who had recovered from COVID-19. Both conserved end residues are part of each CDR3. Each record gives: clone size, V gene, J gene, D gene, CDR3 protein, CDR3 DNA. D genes are given only for firm matches. Clone size appears in some rows only: once, few, many, or a class for an expanded clone.

>.|TRBV7-9|TRBJ1-2|.
CASSGTGWYGYTF
TGTGCCAGCAGCGGAACAGGGTGGTATGGCTACACCTTC
>.|TRBV3-1/TRBV3-2|TRBJ2-3|.
CASSQETAGLTDTQYF
TGTGCCAGCAGCCAAGAAACGGCAGGCCTCACAGATACGCAGTATTTT
>.|TRBV23-1|TRBJ1-1|.
CASSQTRPGNTEAFF
TGCGCCAGCAGTCAAACACGCCCAGGGAACACTGAAGCTTTCTTT
>once|TRBV5-1|TRBJ1-2|.
CASSLDVGVRGYTF
TGCGCCAGCAGCTTGGATGTCGGGGTGAGGGGCTACACCTTC
>.|TRBV19|TRBJ2-1|TRBD2
CASRGTGLAGGLSSYNEQFF
TGTGCCAGTAGGGGGACAGGACTAGCGGGGGGCTTAAGCTCCTACAATGAGCAGTTCTTC
>.|TRBV7-9|TRBJ2-3|TRBD1
CASSSDRGRADTQYF
TGTGCCAGCAGCTCGGACAGGGGGCGGGCAGATACGCAGTATTTT
>.|TRBV10-2|TRBJ2-1|TRBD2
CASSVTSGGANDEQFF
TGCGCCAGCAGCGTGACTAGCGGGGGGGCCAACGATGAGCAGTTCTTC
>few|TRBV7-9|TRBJ2-5|.
CASSLGNRVPTETQYF
TGTGCCAGCAGCTTAGGGAACAGGGTACCCACAGAGACCCAGTACTTC
>.|TRBV28|TRBJ2-7|.
CASSPPGQRQYF
TGTGCCAGCAGTCCACCCGGACAAAGGCAGTACTTC
>once|TRBV5-1|TRBJ1-1|.
CASSLIEGRSTEAFF
TGCGCCAGCAGCTTGATCGAGGGCCGGAGCACTGAAGCTTTCTTT
>.|TRBV2|TRBJ2-3|.
CASSSDGLTDTQYF
TGTGCCAGCAGCTCAGACGGACTCACAGATACGCAGTATTTT
>once|TRBV5-6|TRBJ1-4|TRBD1
CASSPAGGAGEKLFF
TGTGCCAGCAGCCCAGCAGGGGGCGCGGGTGAAAAACTGTTTTTT
>once|TRBV7-2|TRBJ2-7|.
CASSLATGYEQYF
TGTGCCAGCAGCTTAGCCACAGGCTACGAGCAGTACTTC
>.|TRBV2|TRBJ1-6|TRBD1
CASSPDRGEYNSPLHF
TGTGCCAGCAGTCCGGACAGGGGAGAATATAATTCACCCCTCCACTTT
>.|TRBV15|TRBJ2-2|.
CATSSLTRSTGELFF
TGTGCCACCAGCAGCCTAACTAGAAGCACCGGGGAGCTGTTTTTT
>.|TRBV2|TRBJ1-6|TRBD1
CASRGQSVGNSPLHF
TGTGCCAGCAGGGGACAGTCGGTGGGGAATTCACCCCTCCACTTT
>.|TRBV4-1|TRBJ1-6|TRBD1
CASSQDRDRRSLDFDSPLHF
TGCGCCAGCAGCCAAGATAGGGACAGGCGGAGTCTCGACTTTGATTCACCCCTCCACTTT
>.|TRBV7-7|TRBJ1-5|.
CASSLDRDQPQHF
TGTGCCAGCAGCTTAGACAGGGACCAGCCCCAGCATTTT
>.|TRBV30|TRBJ1-1|.
CAWSPSEYTEAFF
TGTGCCTGGAGTCCATCGGAGTACACTGAAGCTTTCTTT
>.|TRBV5-4|TRBJ2-5|TRBD2
CASSRRTGLAVQETQYF
TGTGCCAGCAGCCGGAGAACGGGACTAGCGGTACAAGAGACCCAGTACTTC
>.|TRBV4-1|TRBJ1-2|.
CASSQDGGTGYGYTF
TGCGCCAGCAGCCAAGATGGCGGTACCGGCTATGGCTACACCTTC
>.|TRBV20-1|TRBJ2-1|.
CSASEYGEQFF
TGCAGTGCTTCCGAGTACGGTGAGCAGTTCTTC
>.|TRBV15|TRBJ2-2|.
CATSLPPGGLNTGELFF
TGTGCCACCAGCCTCCCACCGGGGGGCCTGAACACCGGGGAGCTGTTTTTT
>.|TRBV6-1|TRBJ1-5|.
CASSESLTGGPNQPQHF
TGTGCCAGCAGTGAGTCACTTACCGGGGGACCCAATCAGCCCCAGCATTTT
>.|TRBV7-6|TRBJ2-3|.
CASSPPRGPDTQYF
TGTGCCAGCAGCCCCCCGCGAGGGCCAGATACGCAGTATTTT
>.|TRBV6-5|TRBJ1-6|TRBD1
CASMGRTGGNSPLHF
TGTGCCAGCATGGGGCGCACAGGGGGCAATTCACCCCTCCACTTT
>.|TRBV3-1/TRBV3-2|TRBJ2-7|.
CASSQDRGTEQYF
TGTGCCAGCAGCCAAGATCGGGGAACCGAGCAGTACTTC
>.|TRBV27|TRBJ1-6|TRBD1
CASRLTGVSYNSPLHF
TGTGCCAGCAGGCTAACAGGGGTATCATATAATTCACCCCTCCACTTT